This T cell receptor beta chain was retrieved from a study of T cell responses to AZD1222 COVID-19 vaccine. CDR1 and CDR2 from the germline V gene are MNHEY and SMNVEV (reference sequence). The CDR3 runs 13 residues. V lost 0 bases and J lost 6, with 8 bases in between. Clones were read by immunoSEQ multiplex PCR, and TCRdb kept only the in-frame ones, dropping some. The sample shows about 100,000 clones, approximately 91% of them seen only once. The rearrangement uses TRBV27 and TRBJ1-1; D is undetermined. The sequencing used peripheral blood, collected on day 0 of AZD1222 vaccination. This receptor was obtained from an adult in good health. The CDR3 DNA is TGTGCCAGCAGTTTATCTGGCGGTGCTGAAGCTTTCTTT. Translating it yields CASSLSGGAEAFF.